A single T cell receptor beta chain is shown here with its context. What it binds is unknown. This PCR relied on a set of 60 Vbeta primers and 13 Jbeta primers. Assay: immunoSEQ multiplex PCR; the TCRdb copy retains only in-frame clones and omits some. The repertoire holds some 130,000 clones, with 80% as singletons. This sample stems from a study of cytomegalovirus exposure and HLA in healthy donors. Findings and caveats of the study: An analysis was carried out at a later point. It showed that HLA-associated TCR beta chains were more clonally expanded than equally common non-associated chains.

Looked up from germline, CDR1 is SGHRS and CDR2 is YFSETQ. Unmatched junction bases numbered 16, after V lost 3 bases and J lost 9 bases. This CDR3 region has 19 residues. Sequencing was performed on PBMCs. The V call is TRBV5-1, the J call TRBJ2-1, with 15 bases fitting TRBD2. The receptor's source is a male donor in good health and CMV-seronegative. The CDR3, as DNA: TGCGCCAGCAGCTGGGGACTAGCGGGAGGTGCCCGGTACAACAGTGAGCAGTTCTTC. Translating it yields CASSWGLAGGARYNSEQFF.